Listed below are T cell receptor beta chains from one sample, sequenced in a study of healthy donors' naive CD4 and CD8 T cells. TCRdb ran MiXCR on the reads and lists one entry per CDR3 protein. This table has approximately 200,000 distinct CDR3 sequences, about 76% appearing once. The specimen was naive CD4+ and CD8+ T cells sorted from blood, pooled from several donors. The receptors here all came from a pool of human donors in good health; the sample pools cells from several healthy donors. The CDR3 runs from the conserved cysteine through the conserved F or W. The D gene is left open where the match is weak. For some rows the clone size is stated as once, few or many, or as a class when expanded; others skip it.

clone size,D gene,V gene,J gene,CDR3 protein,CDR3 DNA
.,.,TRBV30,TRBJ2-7,CAWSVVATYEQYF,TGTGCCTGGAGTGTAGTCGCCACCTACGAGCAGTACTTC
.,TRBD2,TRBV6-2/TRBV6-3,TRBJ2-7,CASSYSKGLAGVFYEQYF,TGTGCCAGCAGTTACTCGAAGGGACTAGCGGGAGTCTTCTACGAGCAGTACTTC
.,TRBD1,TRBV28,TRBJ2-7,CASSSGTVHFSYEQYF,TGTGCCAGCAGTTCCGGGACAGTCCACTTCTCCTACGAGCAGTACTTC
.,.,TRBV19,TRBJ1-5,CASSLWTEFNQPQHF,TGTGCCAGTAGTTTATGGACAGAGTTCAATCAGCCCCAGCATTTT
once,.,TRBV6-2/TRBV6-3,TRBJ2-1,CASSNLAGGDYNEQFF,TGTGCCAGCAGCAATTTGGCCGGGGGAGATTACAATGAGCAGTTCTTC
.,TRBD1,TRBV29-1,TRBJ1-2,CSVESLGTATVPYGYTF,TGCAGCGTTGAATCTCTAGGGACAGCTACCGTCCCCTATGGCTACACCTTC
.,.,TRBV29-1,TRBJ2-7,CSVESASGGFYEQYF,TGCAGCGTTGAATCGGCGTCAGGAGGTTTCTACGAGCAGTACTTC
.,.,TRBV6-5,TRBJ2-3,CASRPTKSADTQYF,TGTGCCAGCAGACCAACTAAATCTGCGGATACGCAGTATTTT
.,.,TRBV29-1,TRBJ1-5,CSVVQSRDQPQHF,TGCAGCGTTGTCCAGTCTAGGGATCAGCCCCAGCATTTT
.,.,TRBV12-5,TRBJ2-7,CASGQDYEQYF,TGTGCTAGTGGCCAGGACTACGAGCAGTACTTC
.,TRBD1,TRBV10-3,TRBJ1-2,CAISARTGDYGYTF,TGTGCCATCAGTGCCCGGACAGGGGACTATGGCTACACCTTC
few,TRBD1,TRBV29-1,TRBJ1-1,CSGAGQMNTEAFF,TGCAGCGGGGCGGGACAGATGAACACTGAAGCTTTCTTT
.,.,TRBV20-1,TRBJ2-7,CSARDQDSTYEQYF,TGCAGTGCTAGAGATCAGGACAGCACCTACGAGCAGTACTTC
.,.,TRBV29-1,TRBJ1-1,CSVEPWTENTEAFF,TGCAGCGTTGAACCGTGGACGGAGAACACTGAAGCTTTCTTT
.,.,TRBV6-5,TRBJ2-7,CASRDGGISYEQYF,TGTGCTTCCAGAGATGGGGGGATCTCCTACGAGCAGTACTTC
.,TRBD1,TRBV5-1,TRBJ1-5,CASSLDAVRDRNQPQHF,TGCGCCAGCAGCTTGGATGCGGTTAGGGACAGGAATCAGCCCCAGCATTTT
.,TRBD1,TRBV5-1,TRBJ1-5,CASSLGTGTSNQPQHF,TGCGCCAGCAGCTTGGGGACAGGGACTAGCAATCAGCCCCAGCATTTT
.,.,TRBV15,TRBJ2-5,CATSRDRGKETQYF,TGTGCCACCAGCAGAGATCGTGGGAAAGAGACCCAGTACTTC
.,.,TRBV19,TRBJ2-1,CASSIGANEQFF,TGTGCCAGTAGTATAGGGGCGAATGAGCAGTTCTTC
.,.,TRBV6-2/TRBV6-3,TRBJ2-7,CARDRSSYEQYF,TGTGCCAGAGACAGGTCATCCTACGAGCAGTACTTC
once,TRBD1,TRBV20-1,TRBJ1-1,CSAARQGDLPPLF,TGCAGTGCCGCCCGACAGGGTGATCTCCCCCCACTCTTT
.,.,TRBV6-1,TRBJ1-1,CASSEAGYTEAFF,TGTGCCAGCAGTGAAGCCGGCTACACTGAAGCTTTCTTT
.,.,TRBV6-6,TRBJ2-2,CASSRPQVEAAGELFF,TGTGCCAGCAGTCGTCCCCAGGTGGAGGCGGCCGGGGAGCTGTTTTTT
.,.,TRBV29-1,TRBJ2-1,CSVEERSSSYNEQFF,TGCAGCGTTGAGGAGCGGAGCAGCTCCTACAATGAGCAGTTCTTC
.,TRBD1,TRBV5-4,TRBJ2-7,CASSLEWDSSYEQYF,TGTGCCAGCAGCTTGGAATGGGACAGCTCCTACGAGCAGTACTTC
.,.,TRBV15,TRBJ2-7,CATSARGRLSYEQYF,TGTGCCACCAGCGCCCGGGGACGGCTATCCTACGAGCAGTACTTC
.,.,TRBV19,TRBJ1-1,CASSIGYREAGAFF,TGTGCCAGTAGTATAGGATACAGGGAGGCGGGAGCTTTCTTT
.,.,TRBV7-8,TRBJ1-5,CASSLWEPEAGNQPQHF,TGTGCCAGCAGCTTATGGGAGCCTGAGGCGGGAAATCAGCCCCAGCATTTT
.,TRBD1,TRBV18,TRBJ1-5,CASSPGQNQPQHF,TGTGCCAGCTCACCGGGACAGAATCAGCCCCAGCATTTT
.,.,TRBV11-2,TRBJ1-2,CASRVFGSTNYGYTF,TGTGCCAGCAGGGTTTTTGGCTCCACTAACTATGGCTACACCTTC
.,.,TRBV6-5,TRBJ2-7,CASRLTGHYEQYF,TGTGCCAGCAGACTGACAGGACACTACGAGCAGTACTTC
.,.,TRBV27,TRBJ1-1,CASSLFGGMNTEAFF,TGTGCCAGCAGTTTATTCGGGGGCATGAACACTGAAGCTTTCTTT
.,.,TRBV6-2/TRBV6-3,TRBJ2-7,CASSYSSIAYEQYF,TGTGCCAGCAGTTACTCAAGCATCGCCTACGAGCAGTACTTC
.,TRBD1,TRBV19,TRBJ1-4,CASRPGQANEKLFF,TGTGCCAGTAGACCGGGACAGGCAAATGAAAAACTGTTTTTT
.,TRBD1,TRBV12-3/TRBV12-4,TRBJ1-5,CASSWDSGQPQHF,TGTGCCAGCAGCTGGGACAGTGGTCAGCCCCAGCATTTT
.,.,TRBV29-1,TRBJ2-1,CSVFRTDYNEQFF,TGCAGCGTTTTTCGGACTGACTACAATGAGCAGTTCTTC
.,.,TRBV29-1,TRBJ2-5,CSVDPRGAGGTQYF,TGCAGCGTTGATCCCCGGGGGGCTGGAGGGACCCAGTACTTC
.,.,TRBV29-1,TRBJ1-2,CSVTVGANYGYTF,TGCAGCGTTACAGTCGGAGCTAACTATGGCTACACCTTC
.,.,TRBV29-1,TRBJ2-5,CSVEDRDPEGETQYF,TGCAGCGTTGAGGACCGGGACCCCGAGGGAGAGACCCAGTACTTC
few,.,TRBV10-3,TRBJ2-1,CAISDSGDEQFF,TGTGCCATCAGTGATTCCGGGGATGAGCAGTTCTTC
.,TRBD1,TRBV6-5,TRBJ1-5,CASMAGGNNQPQHF,TGTGCCAGCATGGCAGGGGGAAATAATCAGCCCCAGCATTTT
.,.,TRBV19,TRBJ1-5,CASSLGEMTQHF,TGTGCCAGTAGTCTCGGCGAGATGACCCAGCATTTT
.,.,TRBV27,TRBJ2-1,CASSLSGGPYNEQFF,TGTGCCAGCAGTTTATCGGGGGGCCCATACAATGAGCAGTTCTTC
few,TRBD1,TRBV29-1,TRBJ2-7,CSVGAGGSYEQYF,TGCAGCGTTGGTGCAGGGGGCTCCTACGAGCAGTACTTC
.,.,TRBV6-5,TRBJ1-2,CASSYSSWEVDYGYTF,TGTGCCAGCAGTTACTCGAGCTGGGAGGTGGACTATGGCTACACCTTC
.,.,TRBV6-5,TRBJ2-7,CASRLDSPTYEQYF,TGTGCCAGCAGACTAGACAGTCCCACTTACGAGCAGTACTTC
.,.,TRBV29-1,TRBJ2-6,CSVEGPSRTGANVLTF,TGCAGCGTTGAGGGCCCCTCTCGAACGGGGGCCAACGTCCTGACTTTC
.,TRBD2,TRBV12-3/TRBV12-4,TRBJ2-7,CASSLKGLAIPYEQYF,TGTGCCAGCAGTTTAAAAGGACTAGCGATTCCCTACGAGCAGTACTTC
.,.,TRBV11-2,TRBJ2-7,CASSLGTDYEQYF,TGCGCCAGCAGCTTGGGAACAGACTACGAGCAGTACTTC
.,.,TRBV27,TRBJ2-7,CASRSGLEQYF,TGTGCCAGCAGAAGTGGCCTCGAGCAGTACTTC
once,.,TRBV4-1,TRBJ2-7,CASSRVLLLTYEQYF,TGCGCCAGCAGCCGGGTCCTCTTACTTACCTACGAGCAGTACTTC
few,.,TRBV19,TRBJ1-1,CASAQDPKNTEAFF,TGTGCCAGTGCGCAGGACCCCAAGAACACTGAAGCTTTCTTT
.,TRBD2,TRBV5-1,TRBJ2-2,CASSFGTSGTGELFF,TGCGCCAGCAGCTTCGGGACTAGCGGGACCGGGGAGCTGTTTTTT
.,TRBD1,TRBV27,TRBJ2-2,CASSGTGANTGELFF,TGTGCCAGCAGCGGGACAGGCGCGAACACCGGGGAGCTGTTTTTT
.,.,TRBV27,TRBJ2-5,CASSLKWVGTQYF,TGTGCCAGCAGTTTGAAATGGGTCGGAACCCAGTACTTC
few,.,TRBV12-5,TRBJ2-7,CASGSFERDEQYF,TGTGCTAGTGGGTCCTTTGAGCGCGACGAGCAGTACTTC
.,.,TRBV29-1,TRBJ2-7,CSVGQFSYEQYF,TGCAGCGTTGGGCAGTTCTCCTACGAGCAGTACTTC
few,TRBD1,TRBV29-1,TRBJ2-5,CSVAQGEETQYF,TGCAGCGTTGCACAGGGGGAGGAGACCCAGTACTTC
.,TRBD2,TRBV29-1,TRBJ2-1,CSALGTSGHNEQFF,TGCAGCGCTTTAGGGACTAGCGGGCACAATGAGCAGTTCTTC
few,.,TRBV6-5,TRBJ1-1,CASSFGISDTEAFF,TGTGCCAGCAGTTTTGGGATAAGCGACACTGAAGCTTTCTTT